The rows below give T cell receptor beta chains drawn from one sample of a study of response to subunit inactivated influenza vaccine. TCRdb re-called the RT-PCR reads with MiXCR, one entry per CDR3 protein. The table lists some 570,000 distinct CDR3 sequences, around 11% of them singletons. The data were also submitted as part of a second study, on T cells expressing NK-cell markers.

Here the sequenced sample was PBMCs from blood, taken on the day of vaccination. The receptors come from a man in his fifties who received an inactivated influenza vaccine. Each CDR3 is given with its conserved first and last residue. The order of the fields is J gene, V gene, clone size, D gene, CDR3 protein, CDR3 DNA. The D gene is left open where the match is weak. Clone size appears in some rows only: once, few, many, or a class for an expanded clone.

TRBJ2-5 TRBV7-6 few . CASSLGTGVGETQYF TGTGCCAGCAGTTTAGGGACGGGTGTAGGTGAGACCCAGTACTTC
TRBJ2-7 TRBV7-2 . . CASSARHYSSSYEQYF TGTGCCAGCAGCGCTCGACATTACTCAAGCTCCTACGAGCAGTACTTC
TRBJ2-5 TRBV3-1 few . CASSLRQLQYF TGTGCCAGCAGCCTCCGACAACTCCAGTACTTC
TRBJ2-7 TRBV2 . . CASSGSGIWVQYF TGTGCCAGCAGTGGATCGGGGATTTGGGTGCAGTACTTC
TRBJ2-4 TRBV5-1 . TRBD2 CASSLSGTAKNIQYF TGCGCCAGCAGCTTAAGCGGGACGGCCAAAAACATTCAGTACTTC
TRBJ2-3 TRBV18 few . CASSPPLERVPGTQYF TGTGCCAGCTCACCCCCCCTGGAGCGGGTCCCTGGCACGCAGTATTTT
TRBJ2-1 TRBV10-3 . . CAISESGQAYNEQFF TGTGCCATCAGTGAGTCGGGGCAGGCATACAATGAGCAGTTCTTC
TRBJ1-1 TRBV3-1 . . CASSQVGRDEAFF TGTGCCAGCAGCCAAGTAGGGAGGGATGAAGCTTTCTTT
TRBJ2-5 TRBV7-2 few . CASTSSETQYF TGTGCCAGCACCTCCTCGGAGACCCAGTACTTC
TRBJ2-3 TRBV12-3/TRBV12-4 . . CASSKGPLLTDTQYF TGTGCCAGCAGTAAGGGGCCCCTCTTGACAGATACGCAGTATTTT
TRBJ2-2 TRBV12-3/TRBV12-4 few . CASSFGAANTGELFF TGTGCCAGCAGTTTCGGCGCCGCGAACACCGGGGAGCTGTTTTTT
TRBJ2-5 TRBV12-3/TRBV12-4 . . CASSDQRWGETQYF TGTGCCAGCAGTGACCAGCGTTGGGGAGAGACCCAGTACTTC
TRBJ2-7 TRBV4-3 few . CASSQESRGEQYF TGCGCCAGCAGCCAAGAGTCAAGGGGCGAGCAGTACTTC
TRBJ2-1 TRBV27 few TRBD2 CASSSRTSGRPTEQFF TGTGCCAGCAGTTCCCGGACTAGCGGGAGACCTACTGAGCAGTTCTTC
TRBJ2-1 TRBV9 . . CASSVAWGSSYNEQFF TGTGCCAGCAGCGTAGCCTGGGGTAGCTCCTACAATGAGCAGTTCTTC
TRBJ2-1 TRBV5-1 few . CASSLVGAGYNEQFF TGCGCCAGCAGCTTGGTTGGGGCCGGTTACAATGAGCAGTTCTTC
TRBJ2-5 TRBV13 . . CASSLGWGKKETQYF TGTGCCAGCAGCTTAGGTTGGGGAAAGAAAGAGACCCAGTACTTC
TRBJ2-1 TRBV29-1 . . CSVGLRQEQFF TGCAGCGTGGGGCTTAGACAGGAGCAGTTCTTC
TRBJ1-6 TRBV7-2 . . CASSFQGGAYNSPLHF TGTGCCAGCAGCTTCCAGGGTGGAGCTTATAATTCACCCCTCCACTTT
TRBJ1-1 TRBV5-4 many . CASTAGATEAFF TGTGCCAGCACCGCAGGGGCCACTGAAGCTTTCTTT
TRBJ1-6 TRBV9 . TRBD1 CASSTTDRAVSPLHF TGTGCCAGCAGCACAACGGACAGGGCTGTTTCACCCCTCCACTTT
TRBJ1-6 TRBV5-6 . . CASSLEPASPLHF TGTGCCAGCAGCTTGGAACCGGCTTCACCCCTCCACTTT
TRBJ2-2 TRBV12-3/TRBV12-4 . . CASSQVPGGELFF TGTGCCAGCAGCCAAGTACCTGGCGGGGAGCTGTTTTTT
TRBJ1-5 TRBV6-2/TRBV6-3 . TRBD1 CASRRLTGGSNQPQHF TGTGCCAGCAGGAGACTTACAGGGGGAAGCAATCAGCCCCAGCATTTT
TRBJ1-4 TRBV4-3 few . CASSQRVGTNEKLFF TGCGCCAGCAGCCAGCGTGTAGGAACTAATGAAAAACTGTTTTTT
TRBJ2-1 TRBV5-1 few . CASSTRPTGVGNNEQFF TGCGCCAGCAGCACCAGACCGACAGGTGTTGGAAACAATGAGCAGTTCTTC